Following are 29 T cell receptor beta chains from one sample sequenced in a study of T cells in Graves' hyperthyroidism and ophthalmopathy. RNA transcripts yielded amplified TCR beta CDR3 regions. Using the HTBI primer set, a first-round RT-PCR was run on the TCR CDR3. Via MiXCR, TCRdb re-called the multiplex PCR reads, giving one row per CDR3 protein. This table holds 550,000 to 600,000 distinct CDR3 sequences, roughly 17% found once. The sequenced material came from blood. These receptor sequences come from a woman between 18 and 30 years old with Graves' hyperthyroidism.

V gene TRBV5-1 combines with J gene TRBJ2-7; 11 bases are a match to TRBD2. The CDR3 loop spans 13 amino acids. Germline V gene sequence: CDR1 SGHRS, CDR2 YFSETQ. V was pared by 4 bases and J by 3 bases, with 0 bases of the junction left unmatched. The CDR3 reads CASSGTSGYEQYF. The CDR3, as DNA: TGCGCCAGCAGCGGGACTAGCGGCTACGAGCAGTACTTC.

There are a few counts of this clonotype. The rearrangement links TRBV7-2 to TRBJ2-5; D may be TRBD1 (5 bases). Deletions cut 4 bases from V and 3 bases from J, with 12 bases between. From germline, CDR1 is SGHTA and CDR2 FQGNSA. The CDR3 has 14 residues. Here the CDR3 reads CASSSRDHKETQYF. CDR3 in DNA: TGTGCCAGCAGCTCCAGGGATCATAAAGAGACCCAGTACTTC.

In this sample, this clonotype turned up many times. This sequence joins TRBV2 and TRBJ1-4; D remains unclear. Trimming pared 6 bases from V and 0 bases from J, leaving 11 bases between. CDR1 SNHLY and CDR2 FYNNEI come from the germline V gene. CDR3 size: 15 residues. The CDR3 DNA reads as TGTGCCAGCAGCCTTGGGGATGCAACTAATGAAAAACTGTTTTTT. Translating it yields CASSLGDATNEKLFF. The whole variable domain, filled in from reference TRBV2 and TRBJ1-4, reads EPEVTQTPSHQVTQMGQEVILRCVPISNHLYFYWYRQILGQKVEFLVSFYNNEISEKSEIFDDQFSVERPDGSNFTLKIRSTKLEDSAMYFCASSLGDATNEKLFFGSGTQLSVL.

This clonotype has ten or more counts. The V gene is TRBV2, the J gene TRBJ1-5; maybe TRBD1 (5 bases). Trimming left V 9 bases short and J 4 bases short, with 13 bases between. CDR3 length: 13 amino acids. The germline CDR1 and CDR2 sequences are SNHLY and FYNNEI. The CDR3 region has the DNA TGTGCCAGTGCCGGGACCCCAAATCAGCCCCAGCATTTT. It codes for CASAGTPNQPQHF.

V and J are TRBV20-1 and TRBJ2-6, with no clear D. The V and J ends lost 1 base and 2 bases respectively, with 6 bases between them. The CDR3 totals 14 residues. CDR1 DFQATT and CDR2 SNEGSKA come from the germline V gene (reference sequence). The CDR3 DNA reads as TGCAGTGCTAGAGCAACAACTGGGGCCAACGTCCTGACTTTC. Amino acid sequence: CSARATTGANVLTF.

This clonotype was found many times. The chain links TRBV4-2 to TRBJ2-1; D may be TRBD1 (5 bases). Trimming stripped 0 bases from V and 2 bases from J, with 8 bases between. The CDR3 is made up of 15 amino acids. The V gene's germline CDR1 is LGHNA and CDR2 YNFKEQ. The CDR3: CASSQEDRTYNEQFF. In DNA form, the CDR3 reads TGTGCCAGCAGCCAAGAAGACAGAACCTACAATGAGCAGTTCTTC.

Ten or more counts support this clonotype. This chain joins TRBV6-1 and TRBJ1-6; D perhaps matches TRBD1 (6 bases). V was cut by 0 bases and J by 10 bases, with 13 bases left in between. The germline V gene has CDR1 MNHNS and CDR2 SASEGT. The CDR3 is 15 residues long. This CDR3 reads CASSEAGRGRSPLHF. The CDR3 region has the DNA TGTGCCAGCAGTGAAGCCGGCAGGGGTCGATCACCCCTCCACTTT.

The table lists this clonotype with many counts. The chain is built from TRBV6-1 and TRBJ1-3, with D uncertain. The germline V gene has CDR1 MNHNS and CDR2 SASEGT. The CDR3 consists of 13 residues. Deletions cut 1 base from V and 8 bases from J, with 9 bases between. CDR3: CASSEGPGDTIYF. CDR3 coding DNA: TGTGCCAGCAGTGAAGGACCTGGGGACACCATATATTTT.

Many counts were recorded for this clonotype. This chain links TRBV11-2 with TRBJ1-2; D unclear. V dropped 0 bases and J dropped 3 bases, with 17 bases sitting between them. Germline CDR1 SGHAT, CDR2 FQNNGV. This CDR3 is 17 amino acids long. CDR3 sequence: CASSLDGPFRPHYGYTF. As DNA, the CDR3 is TGTGCCAGCAGCTTAGATGGGCCTTTCCGGCCTCACTATGGCTACACCTTC.

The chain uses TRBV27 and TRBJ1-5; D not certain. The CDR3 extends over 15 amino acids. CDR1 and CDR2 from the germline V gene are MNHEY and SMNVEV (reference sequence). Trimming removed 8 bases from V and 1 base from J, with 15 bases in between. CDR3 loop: CASGWHARSNQPQHF. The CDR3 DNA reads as TGTGCCAGCGGGTGGCATGCCAGGAGCAATCAGCCCCAGCATTTT.

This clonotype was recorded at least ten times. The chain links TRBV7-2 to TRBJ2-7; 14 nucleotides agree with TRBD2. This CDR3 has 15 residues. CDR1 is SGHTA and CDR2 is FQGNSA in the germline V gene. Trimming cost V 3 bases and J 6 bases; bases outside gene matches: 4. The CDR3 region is CASSLRTSGRIEQYF. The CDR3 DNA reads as TGTGCCAGCAGCTTGCGGACTAGCGGGAGGATCGAGCAGTACTTC.

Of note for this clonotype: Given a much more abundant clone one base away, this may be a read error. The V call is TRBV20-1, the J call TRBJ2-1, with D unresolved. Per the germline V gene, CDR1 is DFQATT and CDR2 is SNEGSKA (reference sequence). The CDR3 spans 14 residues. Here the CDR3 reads CSARDLHSIYDQFF. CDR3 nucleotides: TGCAGTGCTAGAGATCTCCATTCGATTTATGACCAGTTCTTC.

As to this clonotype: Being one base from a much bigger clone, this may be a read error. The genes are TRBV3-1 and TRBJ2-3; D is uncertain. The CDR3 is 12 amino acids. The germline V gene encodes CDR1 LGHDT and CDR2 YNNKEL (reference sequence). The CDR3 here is CVSSQYSDTQYF. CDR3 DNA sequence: TGTGTCAGCAGCCAATATTCAGATACGCAGTATTTT.

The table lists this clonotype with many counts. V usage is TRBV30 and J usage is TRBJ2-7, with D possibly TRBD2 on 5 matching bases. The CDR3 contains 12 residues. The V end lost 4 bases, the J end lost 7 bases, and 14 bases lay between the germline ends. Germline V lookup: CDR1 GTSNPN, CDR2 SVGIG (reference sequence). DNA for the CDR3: TGTGCCTGGACCCGCCGGGGAGTGGAGCAGTACTTC. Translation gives CAWTRRGVEQYF.

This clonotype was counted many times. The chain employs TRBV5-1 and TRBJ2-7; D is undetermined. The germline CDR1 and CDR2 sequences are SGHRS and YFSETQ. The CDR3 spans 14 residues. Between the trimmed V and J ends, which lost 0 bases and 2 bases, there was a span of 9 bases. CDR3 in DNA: TGCGCCAGCAGCTTGGTTTCAGGTACCTACGAGCAGTACTTC. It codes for CASSLVSGTYEQYF.

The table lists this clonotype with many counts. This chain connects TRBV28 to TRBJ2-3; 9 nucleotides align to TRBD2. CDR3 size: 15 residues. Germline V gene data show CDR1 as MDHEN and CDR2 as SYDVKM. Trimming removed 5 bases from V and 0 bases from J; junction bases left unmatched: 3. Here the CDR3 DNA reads TGTGCCAGCAGTGTTAGCGGGAGAAGCACAGATACGCAGTATTTT. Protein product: CASSVSGRSTDTQYF. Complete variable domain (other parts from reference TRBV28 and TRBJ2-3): DVKVTQSSRYLVKRTGEKVFLECVQDMDHENMFWYRQDPGLGLRLIYFSYDVKMKEKGDIPEGYSVSREKKERFSLILESASTNQTSMYLCASSVSGRSTDTQYFGPGTRLTVL.

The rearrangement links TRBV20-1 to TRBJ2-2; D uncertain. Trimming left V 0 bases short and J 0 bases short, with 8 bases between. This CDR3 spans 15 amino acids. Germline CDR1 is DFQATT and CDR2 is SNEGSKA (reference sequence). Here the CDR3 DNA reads TGCAGTGCTAGAGATGGTGGAGCGAACACCGGGGAGCTGTTTTTT. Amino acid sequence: CSARDGGANTGELFF.

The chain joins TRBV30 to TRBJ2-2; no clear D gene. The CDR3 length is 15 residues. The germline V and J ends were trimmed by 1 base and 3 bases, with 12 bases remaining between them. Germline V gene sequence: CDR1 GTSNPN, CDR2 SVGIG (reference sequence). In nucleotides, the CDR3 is TGTGCCTGGAGTGGACCGGGTGTGTACACCGGGGAGCTGTTTTTT. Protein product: CAWSGPGVYTGELFF.

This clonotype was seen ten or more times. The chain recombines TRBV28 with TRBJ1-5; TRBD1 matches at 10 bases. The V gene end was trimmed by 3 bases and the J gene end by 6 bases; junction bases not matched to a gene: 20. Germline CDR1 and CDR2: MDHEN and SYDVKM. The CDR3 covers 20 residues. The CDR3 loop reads CASSFNPVLPDWTGGQPQHF. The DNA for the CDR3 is TGTGCCAGCAGTTTTAATCCGGTACTACCAGATTGGACAGGGGGTCAGCCCCAGCATTTT. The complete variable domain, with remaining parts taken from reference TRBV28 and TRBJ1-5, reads DVKVTQSSRYLVKRTGEKVFLECVQDMDHENMFWYRQDPGLGLRLIYFSYDVKMKEKGDIPEGYSVSREKKERFSLILESASTNQTSMYLCASSFNPVLPDWTGGQPQHFGDGTRLSIL.

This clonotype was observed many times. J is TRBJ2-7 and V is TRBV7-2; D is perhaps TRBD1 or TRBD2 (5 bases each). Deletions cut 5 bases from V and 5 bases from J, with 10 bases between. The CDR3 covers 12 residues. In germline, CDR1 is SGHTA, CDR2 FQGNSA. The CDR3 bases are TGTGCCAGCAGCGCCTCGGGGCACGAGCAGTACTTC. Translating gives CASSASGHEQYF.

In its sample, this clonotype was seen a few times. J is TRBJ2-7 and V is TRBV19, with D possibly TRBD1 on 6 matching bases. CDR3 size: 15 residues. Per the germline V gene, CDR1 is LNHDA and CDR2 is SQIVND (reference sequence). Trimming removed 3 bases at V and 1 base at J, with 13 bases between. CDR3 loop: CASSIFGTPSYEQYF. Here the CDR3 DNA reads TGTGCCAGTAGTATCTTCGGGACACCTTCCTACGAGCAGTACTTC.

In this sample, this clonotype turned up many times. The CDR3 protein is CASSLKTSAVETQYF. The DNA of the CDR3 is TGTGCCAGCAGCTTAAAGACTAGCGCCGTGGAGACCCAGTACTTC. The rearrangement uses TRBV5-8 and TRBJ2-5; 8 bases align to TRBD2. J was trimmed by 5 bases and V by 2 bases; bases with no gene match: 8. This CDR3 contains 15 residues. The germline V gene encodes CDR1 SGHTS and CDR2 YDEGEE.

CDR3 sequence reads: CASSRTGRWTKNIQYF. CDR3 sequence (DNA): TGTGCCAGCAGCCGGACAGGCCGATGGACCAAAAACATTCAGTACTTC. The genes are TRBV6-1 and TRBJ2-4; 7 bases map to TRBD1. The CDR3 is 16 residues long. Germline-derived CDR1 and CDR2 are MNHNS and SASEGT. Losses at the gene ends were 6 bases for V and 2 bases for J; bases not matched to a gene: 10.

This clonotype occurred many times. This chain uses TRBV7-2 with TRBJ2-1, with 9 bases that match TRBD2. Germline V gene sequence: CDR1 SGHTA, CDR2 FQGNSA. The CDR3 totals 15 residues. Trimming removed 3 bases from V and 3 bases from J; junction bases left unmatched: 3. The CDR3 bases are TGTGCCAGCAGCTTTAGCGGGGGATTCTACAATGAGCAGTTCTTC. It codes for CASSFSGGFYNEQFF. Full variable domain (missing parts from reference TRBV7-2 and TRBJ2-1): GAGVSQSPSNKVTEKGKDVELRCDPISGHTALYWYRQSLGQGLEFLIYFQGNSAPDKSGLPSDRFSAERTGGSVSTLTIQRTQQEDSAVYLCASSFSGGFYNEQFFGPGTRLTVL.

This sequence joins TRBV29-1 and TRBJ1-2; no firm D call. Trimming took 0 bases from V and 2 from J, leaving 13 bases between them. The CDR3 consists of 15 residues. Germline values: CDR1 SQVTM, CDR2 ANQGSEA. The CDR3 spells CSVEDAWGGNYGYTF. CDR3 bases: TGCAGCGTTGAAGATGCTTGGGGAGGGAACTATGGCTACACCTTC.

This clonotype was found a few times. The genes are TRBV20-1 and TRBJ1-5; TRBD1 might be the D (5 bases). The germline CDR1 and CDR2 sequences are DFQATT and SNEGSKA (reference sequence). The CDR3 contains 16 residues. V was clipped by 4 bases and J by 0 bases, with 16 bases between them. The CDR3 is CSATARGRYSNQPQHF. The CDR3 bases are TGCAGTGCTACGGCGCGGGGGAGATATAGCAATCAGCCCCAGCATTTT.

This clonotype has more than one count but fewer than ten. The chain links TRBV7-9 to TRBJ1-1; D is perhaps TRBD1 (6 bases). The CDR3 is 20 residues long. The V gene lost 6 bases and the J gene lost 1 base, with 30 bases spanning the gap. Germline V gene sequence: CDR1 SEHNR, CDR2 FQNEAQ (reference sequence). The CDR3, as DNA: TGTGCCAGCAGGCCGTCCGGGACAATTCCGTTCGATCCGGAGAACACTGAAGCTTTCTTT. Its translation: CASRPSGTIPFDPENTEAFF.

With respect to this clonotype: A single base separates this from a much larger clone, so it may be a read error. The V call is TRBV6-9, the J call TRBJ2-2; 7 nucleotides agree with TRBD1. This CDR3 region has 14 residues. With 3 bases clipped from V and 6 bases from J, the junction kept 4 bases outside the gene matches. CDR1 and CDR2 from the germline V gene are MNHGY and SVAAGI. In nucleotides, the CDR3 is TGTGCCAGCAGTTACATTCAGGGGGCCGGGGAGCTGTTTTTT. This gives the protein CASSYIQGAGELFF.

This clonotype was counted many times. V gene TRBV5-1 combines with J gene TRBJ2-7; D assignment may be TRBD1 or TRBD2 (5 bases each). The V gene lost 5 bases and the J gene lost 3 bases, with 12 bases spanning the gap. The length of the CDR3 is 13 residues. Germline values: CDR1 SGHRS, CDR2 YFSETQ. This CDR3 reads CASRKGSSYEQYF. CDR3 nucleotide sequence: TGCGCCAGCAGAAAGGGGAGCAGCTACGAGCAGTACTTC.